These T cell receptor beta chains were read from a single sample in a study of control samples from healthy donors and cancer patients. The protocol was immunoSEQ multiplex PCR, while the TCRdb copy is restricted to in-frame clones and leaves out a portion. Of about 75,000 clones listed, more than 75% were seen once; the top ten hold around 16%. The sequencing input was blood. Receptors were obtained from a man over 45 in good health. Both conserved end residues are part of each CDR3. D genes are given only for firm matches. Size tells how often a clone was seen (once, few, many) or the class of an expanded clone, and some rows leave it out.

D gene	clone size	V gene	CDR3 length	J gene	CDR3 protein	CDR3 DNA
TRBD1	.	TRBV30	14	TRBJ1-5	CAWGTGGRDQPQHF	TGTGCCTGGGGGACAGGAGGACGCGATCAGCCCCAGCATTTT
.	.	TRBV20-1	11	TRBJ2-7	CSAPHWDEQYF	TGCAGTGCTCCACACTGGGACGAGCAGTACTTC
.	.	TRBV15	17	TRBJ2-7	CATSRYYEQGTPGEQYF	TGTGCCACCAGCAGGTATTATGAACAGGGTACCCCGGGAGAGCAGTACTTC
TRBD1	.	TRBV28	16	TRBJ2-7	CASSLVSRDRSYEQYF	TGTGCCAGCAGTTTAGTTTCTCGGGACAGGTCCTACGAGCAGTACTTC
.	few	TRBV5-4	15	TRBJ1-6	CASSLQSSYNSPLHF	TGTGCCAGCAGCTTGCAGAGCTCCTATAATTCACCCCTCCACTTT
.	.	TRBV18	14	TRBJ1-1	CASSPRGGLSEAFF	TGTGCCAGCTCACCAAGGGGGGGGCTAAGTGAAGCTTTCTTT
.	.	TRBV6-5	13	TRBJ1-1	CASSYSRDGEAFF	TGTGCCAGCAGTTACTCGAGGGACGGTGAAGCTTTCTTT
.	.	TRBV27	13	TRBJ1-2	CASSPTGHLGYTF	TGTGCCAGCAGTCCCACGGGACATCTTGGCTACACCTTC
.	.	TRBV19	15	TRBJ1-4	CASSITNLGSAKQSF	TGTGCCAGTAGTATAACGAATTTAGGGTCCGCCAAACAATCTTTT
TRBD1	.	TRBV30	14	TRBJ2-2	CAWSRDRDPGELFF	TGTGCCTGGAGCCGGGACAGGGATCCCGGGGAGCTGTTTTTT
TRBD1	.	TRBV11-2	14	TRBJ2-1	CASSFGTGLYEQFF	TGTGCCAGCAGCTTCGGGACAGGGTTGTATGAGCAGTTCTTC
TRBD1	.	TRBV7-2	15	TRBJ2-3	CASSQGTGHTDTQYF	TGTGCCAGCAGCCAAGGGACAGGGCACACAGATACGCAGTATTTT
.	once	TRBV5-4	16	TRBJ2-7	CASSLSLVGARAEQYF	TGTGCCAGCAGCTTGTCTCTGGTGGGAGCGCGTGCCGAGCAGTACTTC
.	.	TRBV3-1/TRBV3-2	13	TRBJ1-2	CASSHALGDGYTF	TGTGCCAGCAGCCATGCCCTGGGGGATGGCTACACCTTC
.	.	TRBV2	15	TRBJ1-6	CASSERGSVNSPLHF	TGTGCCAGCAGTGAGAGGGGCAGTGTTAATTCACCCCTCCACTTT
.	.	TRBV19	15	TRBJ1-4	CASIPGVGRGEKLFF	TGTGCCAGCATCCCCGGGGTTGGGAGGGGCGAAAAACTGTTTTTT
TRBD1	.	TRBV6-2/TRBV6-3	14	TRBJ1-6	CASSHDRVNSPLHF	TGTGCCAGCAGTCACGACAGGGTCAATTCACCCCTCCACTTT
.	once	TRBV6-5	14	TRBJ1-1	CASSLGTGNTEAFF	TGTGCCAGCAGTCTTGGGACGGGGAACACTGAAGCTTTCTTT
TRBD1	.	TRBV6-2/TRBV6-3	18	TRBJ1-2	CASSYSSTGGQGDYGYTF	TGTGCCAGCAGTTACTCCTCTACAGGAGGACAGGGGGACTATGGCTACACCTTC
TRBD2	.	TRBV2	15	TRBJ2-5	CASSGSGRSLQTQYF	TGTGCCAGCAGCGGTAGCGGGAGAAGTCTGCAGACCCAGTACTTC
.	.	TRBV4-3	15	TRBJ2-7	CASSQEWVSGYEQYF	TGCGCCAGCAGCCAAGAATGGGTTAGCGGCTACGAGCAGTACTTC
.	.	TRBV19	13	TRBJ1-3	CASSLVSGNTIYF	TGTGCCAGTAGTTTGGTCTCTGGAAACACCATATATTTT
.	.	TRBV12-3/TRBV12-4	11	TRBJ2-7	CASSLGLEQYF	TGTGCCAGCAGTTTGGGTTTAGAGCAGTACTTC
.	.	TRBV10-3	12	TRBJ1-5	CAIRGPDQPQHF	TGTGCCATCAGGGGGCCAGACCAGCCCCAGCATTTT
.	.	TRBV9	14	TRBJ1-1	CASSVGQTYTEAFF	TGTGCCAGCAGCGTAGGACAGACCTACACTGAAGCTTTCTTT
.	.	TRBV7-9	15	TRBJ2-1	CASSHRAGPYNEQFF	TGTGCCAGCAGCCACCGGGCCGGCCCCTACAATGAGCAGTTCTTC
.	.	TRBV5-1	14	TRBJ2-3	CASSLSRGTDTQYF	TGCGCCAGCAGCCTAAGCAGGGGTACAGATACGCAGTATTTT
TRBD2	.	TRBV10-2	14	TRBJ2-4	CASRGLAGHNIQYF	TGCGCCAGCAGGGGACTAGCGGGACATAACATTCAGTACTTC
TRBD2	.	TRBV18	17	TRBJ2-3	CASSPRVTSVVTDTQYF	TGTGCCAGCTCACCAAGAGTTACTAGCGTCGTTACAGATACGCAGTATTTT
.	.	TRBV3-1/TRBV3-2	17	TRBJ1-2	CASSQVPRLKGTNGYTF	TGTGCCAGCAGCCAAGTTCCCCGCCTAAAGGGAACTAATGGCTACACCTTC
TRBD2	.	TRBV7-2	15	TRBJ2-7	CASSLAQREGYEQYF	TGTGCCAGCAGCTTAGCACAGCGGGAGGGCTACGAGCAGTACTTC
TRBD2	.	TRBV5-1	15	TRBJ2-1	CASSSGTSSYNEQFF	TGCGCCAGCAGCTCTGGGACTAGCAGTTACAATGAGCAGTTCTTC
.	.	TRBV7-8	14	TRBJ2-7	CASSSSPNPYEQYF	TGTGCCAGCAGCTCCAGCCCTAACCCCTACGAGCAGTACTTC
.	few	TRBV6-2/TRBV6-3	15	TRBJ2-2	CASSYSPRGFGELFF	TGTGCCAGCAGTTACAGTCCCAGGGGATTCGGGGAGCTGTTTTTT
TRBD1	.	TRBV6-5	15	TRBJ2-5	CASRAGTGVVETQYF	TGTGCCAGCAGGGCCGGGACAGGGGTCGTGGAGACCCAGTACTTC